What follows are 3 T cell receptor beta chains derived from one specimen sequenced in a study of control samples from healthy donors and cancer patients. Profiling relied on immunoSEQ multiplex PCR, and the TCRdb table lists in-frame clones only, not all of them. Counted here are roughly 80,000 clones, 85% to 95% occurring once; the ten biggest clones make up over 4.5%. Sequencing was done on a sample of blood. These receptors came from a woman aged 60-70 years in good health.

The chain employs TRBV24-1 and TRBJ2-2; D is perhaps TRBD1 (6 bases). V was trimmed by 1 base and J by 8 bases, leaving 16 bases between them. The CDR3 runs 16 residues. Germline lookup yields CDR1 KGHDR and CDR2 SFDVKD. CDR3 region: CATSDFTAGVIGELFF. CDR3 DNA sequence: TGTGCCACCAGTGATTTTACCGCAGGGGTCATAGGGGAGCTGTTTTTT.

The chain has TRBV10-3 and TRBJ2-5; perhaps TRBD1 as D (5 bases). This CDR3 is built from 16 residues. V was shortened by 5 bases and J by 5 bases, with 21 bases between the two germline ends. Germline CDR1 and CDR2: ENHRY and SYGVKD. The CDR3 reads CAISKGGPTSGETQYF. The CDR3 DNA reads as TGTGCCATCAGTAAGGGTGGACCTACCTCAGGGGAGACCCAGTACTTC.

The rearrangement links TRBV28 to TRBJ2-3; D is ambiguous. The germline CDR1 and CDR2 sequences are MDHEN and SYDVKM. The CDR3 has 14 amino acids. Trimming took 3 bases from V and 6 from J, leaving 13 bases between them. CDR3 protein: CASSFSQIADTQYF. The DNA for the CDR3 is TGTGCCAGCAGTTTTAGCCAAATCGCCGATACGCAGTATTTT. The variable domain in full, with the rest retrieved from reference TRBV28 and TRBJ2-3, is DVKVTQSSRYLVKRTGEKVFLECVQDMDHENMFWYRQDPGLGLRLIYFSYDVKMKEKGDIPEGYSVSREKKERFSLILESASTNQTSMYLCASSFSQIADTQYFGPGTRLTVL.